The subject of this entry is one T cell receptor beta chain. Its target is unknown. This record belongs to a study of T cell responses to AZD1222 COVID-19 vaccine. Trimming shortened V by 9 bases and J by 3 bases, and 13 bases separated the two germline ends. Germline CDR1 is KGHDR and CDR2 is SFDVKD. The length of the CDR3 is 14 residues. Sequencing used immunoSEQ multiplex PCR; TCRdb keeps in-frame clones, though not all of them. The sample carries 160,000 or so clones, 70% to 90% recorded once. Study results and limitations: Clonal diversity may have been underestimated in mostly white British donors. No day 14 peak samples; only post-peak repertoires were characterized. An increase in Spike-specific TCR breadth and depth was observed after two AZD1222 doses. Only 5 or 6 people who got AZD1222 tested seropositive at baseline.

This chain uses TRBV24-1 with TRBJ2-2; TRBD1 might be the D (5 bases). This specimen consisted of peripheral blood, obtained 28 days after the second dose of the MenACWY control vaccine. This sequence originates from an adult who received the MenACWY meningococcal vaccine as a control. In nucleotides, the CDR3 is TGTGCCACCTCAAGGGGAAGGGACACCGGGGAGCTGTTTTTT. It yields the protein CATSRGRDTGELFF.